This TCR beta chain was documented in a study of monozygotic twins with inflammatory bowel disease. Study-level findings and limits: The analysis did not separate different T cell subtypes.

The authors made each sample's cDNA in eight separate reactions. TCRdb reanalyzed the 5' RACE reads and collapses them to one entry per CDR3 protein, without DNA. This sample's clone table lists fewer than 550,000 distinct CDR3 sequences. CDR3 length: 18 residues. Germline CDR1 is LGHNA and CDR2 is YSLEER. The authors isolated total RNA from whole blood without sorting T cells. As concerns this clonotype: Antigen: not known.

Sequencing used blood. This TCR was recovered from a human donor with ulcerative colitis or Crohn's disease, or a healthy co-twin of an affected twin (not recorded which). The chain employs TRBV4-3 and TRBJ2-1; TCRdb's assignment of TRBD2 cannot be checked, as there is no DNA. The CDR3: CASSLVAGGGHPYNEQFF.